This T cell receptor (beta chain) was obtained from a study of blood T cell repertoires in COVID-19. CDR3 size: 17 residues. CDR1 SGHTA and CDR2 FQGNSA come from the germline V gene. J was trimmed by 1 base and V by 5 bases; bases with no gene match: 10. Methods used by the authors: Reference gene primer amplification yielded estimated nucleated cell counts. The method was immunoSEQ multiplex PCR; TCRdb's version includes in-frame clones alone and lacks a portion of them. V, J and clone size reflect that table, while D and trimming were determined from the DNA. Of some 360,000 clones listed, about nine tenths are singletons. Those who participated ranged in age from roughly 18 to 89 years and resided in roughly 26 US areas. People in the exposed group encountered a COVID-19 case within 2 weeks before entering the study.

Sequenced material: PBMCs or T cells enriched from blood (not recorded which). V is TRBV7-2 and J is TRBJ2-3; 9 bases agree with TRBD2. This sequence originates from a woman in her twenties or thirties who had been exposed to COVID-19. The CDR3 DNA follows: TGTGCCAGCAGCCTTAGGAGACTAGCGGAGGGCACAGATACGCAGTATTTT. Protein: CASSLRRLAEGTDTQYF.